This TCR beta chain emerged from a study of Graves' ophthalmopathy and Graves' hyperthyroidism. Across the study: In this cohort's terms, stable hyperthyroidism meant no ophthalmopathy by 18 months of follow-up.

Study observations and caveats: Progression of ophthalmopathy was predicted by the model with less than 71% sensitivity and less than 85% specificity.

After removal of 4 bases from V and 3 bases from J, the junction contained 2 bases not matched to a gene. The length of the CDR3 is 13 residues. Germline V CDR1 and CDR2: MGHDK, SYGVNS. The sequenced template was RNA, covering the TCR beta CDR3 region. In the first round, RT-PCR was carried out with HTBI primers, and a multiplex PCR formed the second round. A single record per CDR3 protein comes from TCRdb applying MiXCR to the multiplex PCR reads. The sample has around 1,200,000 distinct CDR3 sequences, about 38% seen once; the top ten hold roughly 11%. Turning to this clonotype: Its antigen is currently unknown. A read error may explain this, as a much larger clone is one base away.

This TCR was recovered from an adult man with Graves' hyperthyroidism. The specimen was peripheral blood or thyroid tissue (not recorded which). The V and J genes are TRBV25-1 and TRBJ2-7; 8 nucleotides agree with TRBD2. The CDR3 sequence is CASSGTSNYEQYF. CDR3 coding DNA: TGTGCCAGCAGTGGGACTAGCAACTACGAGCAGTACTTC.